These 3 T cell receptor beta chains were sequenced from one sample in a study of response to subunit inactivated influenza vaccine. From the RT-PCR reads, TCRdb called clonotypes with MiXCR, one entry per CDR3 protein. The sample has fewer than 600,000 distinct CDR3 sequences, around 7.7% seen once. Material: PBMCs from blood, obtained roughly 24 months after vaccination. The receptors shown here come from a man between 50 and 75 years old who received an inactivated influenza vaccine.

On this clonotype itself: One end of the junction does not line up with germline, which may come from a read error. This sequence joins TRBV10-3 and TRBJ2-3; D gene unclear. In germline, CDR1 is ENHRY, CDR2 SYGVKD. The CDR3 spans 15 residues. The CDR3 protein is CAISPSAGLTETQYF. The CDR3 DNA reads TGTGCCATCAGTCCATCTGCCGGGCTCACAGAGACGCAGTATTTT.

V usage is TRBV7-2 and J usage is TRBJ1-2; D gene unclear. Per the germline V gene, CDR1 is SGHTA and CDR2 is FQGNSA. This CDR3 has 15 amino acids. V was clipped by 5 bases and J by 0 bases, with 13 bases between them. The chain's CDR3 is CASSPRPGTNYGYTF. CDR3 in DNA: TGTGCCAGCAGCCCAAGACCCGGAACTAACTATGGCTACACCTTC.

The sample holds a few counts of this clonotype. The chain employs TRBV7-2 and TRBJ2-3; D uncertain. The germline V gene encodes CDR1 SGHTA and CDR2 FQGNSA. V lost 4 bases, J lost 2 bases, and 10 bases lay in between. This CDR3 has 14 amino acids. The CDR3 DNA reads TGTGCCAGCAGCTACGGGTTAACCACAGATACGCAGTATTTT. It translates to CASSYGLTTDTQYF.